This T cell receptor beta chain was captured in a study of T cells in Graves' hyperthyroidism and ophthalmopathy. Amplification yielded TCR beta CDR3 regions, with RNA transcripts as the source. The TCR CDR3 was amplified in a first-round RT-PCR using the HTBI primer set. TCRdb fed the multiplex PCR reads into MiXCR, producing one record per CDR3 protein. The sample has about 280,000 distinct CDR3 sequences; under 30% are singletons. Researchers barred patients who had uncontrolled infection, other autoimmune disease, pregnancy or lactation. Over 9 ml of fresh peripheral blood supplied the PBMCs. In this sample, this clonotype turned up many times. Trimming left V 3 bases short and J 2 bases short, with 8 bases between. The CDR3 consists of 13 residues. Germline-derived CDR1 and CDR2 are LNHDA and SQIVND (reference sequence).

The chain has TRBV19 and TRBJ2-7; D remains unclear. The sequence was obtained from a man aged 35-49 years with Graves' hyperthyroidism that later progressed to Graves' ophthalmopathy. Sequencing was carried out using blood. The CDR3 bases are TGTGCCAGTAGTATGATTGGACCCTACGAGCAGTACTTC. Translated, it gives CASSMIGPYEQYF.